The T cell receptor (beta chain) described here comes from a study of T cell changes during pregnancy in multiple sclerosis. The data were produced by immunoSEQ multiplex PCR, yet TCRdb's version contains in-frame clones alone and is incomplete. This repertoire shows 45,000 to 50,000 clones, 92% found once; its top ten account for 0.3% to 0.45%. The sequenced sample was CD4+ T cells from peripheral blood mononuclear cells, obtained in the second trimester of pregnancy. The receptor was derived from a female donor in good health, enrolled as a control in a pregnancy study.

The CDR3 sequence is CASSERDRAIDTQYF. The DNA for the CDR3 is TGTGCCAGCAGTGAAAGGGACAGGGCAATAGATACGCAGTATTTT. The chain uses TRBV6-1 and TRBJ2-3; 9 positions agree with TRBD1. J gave up 5 bases and V 2 bases, and 5 bases lay outside the gene matches. The CDR3 spans 15 residues. Germline V gene data show CDR1 as MNHNS and CDR2 as SASEGT.